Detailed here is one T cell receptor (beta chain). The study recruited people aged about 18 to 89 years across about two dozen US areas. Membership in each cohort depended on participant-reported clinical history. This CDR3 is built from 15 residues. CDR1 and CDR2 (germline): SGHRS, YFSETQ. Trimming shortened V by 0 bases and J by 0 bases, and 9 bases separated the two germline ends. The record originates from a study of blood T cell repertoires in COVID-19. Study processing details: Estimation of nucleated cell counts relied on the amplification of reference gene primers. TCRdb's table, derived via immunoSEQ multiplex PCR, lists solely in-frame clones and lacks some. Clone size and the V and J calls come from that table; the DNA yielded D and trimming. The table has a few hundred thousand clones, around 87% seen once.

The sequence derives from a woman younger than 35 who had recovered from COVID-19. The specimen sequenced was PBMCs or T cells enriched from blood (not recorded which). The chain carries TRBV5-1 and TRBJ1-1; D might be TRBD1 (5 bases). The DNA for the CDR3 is TGCGCCAGCAGCTTGGTTTGGGGCCTGAACACTGAAGCTTTCTTT. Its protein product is CASSLVWGLNTEAFF.